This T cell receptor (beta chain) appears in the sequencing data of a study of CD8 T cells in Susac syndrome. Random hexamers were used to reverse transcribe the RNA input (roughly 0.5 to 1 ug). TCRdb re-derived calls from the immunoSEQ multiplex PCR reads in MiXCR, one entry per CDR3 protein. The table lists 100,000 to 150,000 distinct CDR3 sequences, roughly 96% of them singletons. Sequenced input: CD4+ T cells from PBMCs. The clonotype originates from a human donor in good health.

CDR3 protein: CASSSAPATEAFF. The CDR3 DNA reads TGTGCCAGCAGCTCAGCCCCGGCCACTGAAGCTTTCTTT. The chain links TRBV3-1 to TRBJ1-1, with D unresolved. Trimming pared 5 bases from V and 4 bases from J, leaving 11 bases between. Germline CDR1 is LGHDT and CDR2 is YNNKEL (reference sequence). This CDR3 spans 13 amino acids. The whole variable domain, remainder taken from reference TRBV3-1 and TRBJ1-1, is DTAVSQTPKYLVTQMGNDKSIKCEQNLGHDTMYWYKQDSKKFLKIMFSYNNKELIINETVPNRFSPKSPDKAHLNLHINSLELGDSAVYFCASSSAPATEAFFGQGTRLTVV.